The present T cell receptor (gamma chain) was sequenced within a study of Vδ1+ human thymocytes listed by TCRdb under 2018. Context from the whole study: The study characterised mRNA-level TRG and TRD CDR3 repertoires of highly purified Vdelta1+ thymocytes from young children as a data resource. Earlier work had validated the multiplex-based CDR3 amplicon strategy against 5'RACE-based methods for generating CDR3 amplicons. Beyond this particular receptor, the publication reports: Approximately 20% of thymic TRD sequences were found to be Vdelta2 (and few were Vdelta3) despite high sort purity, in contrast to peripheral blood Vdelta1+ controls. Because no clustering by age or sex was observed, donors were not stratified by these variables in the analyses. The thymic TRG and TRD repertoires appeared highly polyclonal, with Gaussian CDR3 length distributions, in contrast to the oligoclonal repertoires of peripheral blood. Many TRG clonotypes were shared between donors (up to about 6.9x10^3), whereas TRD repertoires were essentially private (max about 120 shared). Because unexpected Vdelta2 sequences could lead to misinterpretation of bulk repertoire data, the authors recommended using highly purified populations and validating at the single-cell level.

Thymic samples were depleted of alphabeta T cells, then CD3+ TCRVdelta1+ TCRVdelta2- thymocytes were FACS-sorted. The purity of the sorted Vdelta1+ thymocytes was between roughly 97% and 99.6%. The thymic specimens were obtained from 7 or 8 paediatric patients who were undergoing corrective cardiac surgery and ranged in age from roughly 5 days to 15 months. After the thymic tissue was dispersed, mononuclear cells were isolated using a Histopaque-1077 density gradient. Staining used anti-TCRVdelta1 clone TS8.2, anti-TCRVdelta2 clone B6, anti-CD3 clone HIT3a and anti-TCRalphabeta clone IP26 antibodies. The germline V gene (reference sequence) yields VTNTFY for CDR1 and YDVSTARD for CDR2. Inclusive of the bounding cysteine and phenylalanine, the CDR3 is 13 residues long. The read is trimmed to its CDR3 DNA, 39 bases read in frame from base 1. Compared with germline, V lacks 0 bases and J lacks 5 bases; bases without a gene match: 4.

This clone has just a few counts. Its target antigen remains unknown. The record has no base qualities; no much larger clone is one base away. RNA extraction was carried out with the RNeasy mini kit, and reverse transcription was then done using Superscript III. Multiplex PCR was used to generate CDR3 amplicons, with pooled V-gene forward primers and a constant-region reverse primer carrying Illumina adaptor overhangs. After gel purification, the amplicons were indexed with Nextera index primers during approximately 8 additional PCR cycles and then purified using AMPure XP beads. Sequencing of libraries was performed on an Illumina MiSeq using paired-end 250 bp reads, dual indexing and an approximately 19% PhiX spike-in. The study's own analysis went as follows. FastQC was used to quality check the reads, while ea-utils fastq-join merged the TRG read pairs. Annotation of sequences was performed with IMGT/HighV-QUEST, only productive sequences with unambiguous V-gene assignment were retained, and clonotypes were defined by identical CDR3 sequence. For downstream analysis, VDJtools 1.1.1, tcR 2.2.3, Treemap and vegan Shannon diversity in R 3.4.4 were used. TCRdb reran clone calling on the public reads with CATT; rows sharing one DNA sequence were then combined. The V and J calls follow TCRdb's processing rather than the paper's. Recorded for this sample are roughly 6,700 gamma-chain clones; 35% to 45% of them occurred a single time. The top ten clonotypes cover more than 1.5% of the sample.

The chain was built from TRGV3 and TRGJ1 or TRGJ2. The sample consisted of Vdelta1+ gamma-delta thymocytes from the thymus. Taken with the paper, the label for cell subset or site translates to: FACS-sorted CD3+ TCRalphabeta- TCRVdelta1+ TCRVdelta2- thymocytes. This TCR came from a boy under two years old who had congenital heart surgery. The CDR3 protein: CATWDRRHYKKLF. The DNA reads TGTGCCACCTGGGACAGGCGGCATTATAAGAAACTCTTT.